This T cell receptor (beta chain) was obtained from a study of blood T cell repertoires in COVID-19. Overall study: The United States, Italy and Spain supplied acute and convalescent COVID-19 samples.

As handled by the study authors: Amplification with reference gene primers provided the estimates of nucleated cell counts. Data came from immunoSEQ multiplex PCR; TCRdb stores just in-frame clones and leaves some out. The D gene and trimming were derived from the DNA, and the V and J assignments and clone size from that table. The data contain about 27,000 clones, around 81% of them singletons. With V trimmed by 5 bases and J by 6 bases, 5 bases remained unmatched. The CDR3 spans 14 residues. Germline loops: CDR1 SGHRS, CDR2 YFSETQ. This receptor was obtained from a man between 65 and 79 years old with acute or convalescent COVID-19. This rearrangement joins TRBV5-1 to TRBJ2-1; TRBD2 matches 10 bases. Specimen: peripheral blood. The CDR3 loop is CASRVAGGFNEQFF. CDR3 sequence (DNA): TGCGCCAGCAGGGTAGCGGGGGGTTTCAATGAGCAGTTCTTC.